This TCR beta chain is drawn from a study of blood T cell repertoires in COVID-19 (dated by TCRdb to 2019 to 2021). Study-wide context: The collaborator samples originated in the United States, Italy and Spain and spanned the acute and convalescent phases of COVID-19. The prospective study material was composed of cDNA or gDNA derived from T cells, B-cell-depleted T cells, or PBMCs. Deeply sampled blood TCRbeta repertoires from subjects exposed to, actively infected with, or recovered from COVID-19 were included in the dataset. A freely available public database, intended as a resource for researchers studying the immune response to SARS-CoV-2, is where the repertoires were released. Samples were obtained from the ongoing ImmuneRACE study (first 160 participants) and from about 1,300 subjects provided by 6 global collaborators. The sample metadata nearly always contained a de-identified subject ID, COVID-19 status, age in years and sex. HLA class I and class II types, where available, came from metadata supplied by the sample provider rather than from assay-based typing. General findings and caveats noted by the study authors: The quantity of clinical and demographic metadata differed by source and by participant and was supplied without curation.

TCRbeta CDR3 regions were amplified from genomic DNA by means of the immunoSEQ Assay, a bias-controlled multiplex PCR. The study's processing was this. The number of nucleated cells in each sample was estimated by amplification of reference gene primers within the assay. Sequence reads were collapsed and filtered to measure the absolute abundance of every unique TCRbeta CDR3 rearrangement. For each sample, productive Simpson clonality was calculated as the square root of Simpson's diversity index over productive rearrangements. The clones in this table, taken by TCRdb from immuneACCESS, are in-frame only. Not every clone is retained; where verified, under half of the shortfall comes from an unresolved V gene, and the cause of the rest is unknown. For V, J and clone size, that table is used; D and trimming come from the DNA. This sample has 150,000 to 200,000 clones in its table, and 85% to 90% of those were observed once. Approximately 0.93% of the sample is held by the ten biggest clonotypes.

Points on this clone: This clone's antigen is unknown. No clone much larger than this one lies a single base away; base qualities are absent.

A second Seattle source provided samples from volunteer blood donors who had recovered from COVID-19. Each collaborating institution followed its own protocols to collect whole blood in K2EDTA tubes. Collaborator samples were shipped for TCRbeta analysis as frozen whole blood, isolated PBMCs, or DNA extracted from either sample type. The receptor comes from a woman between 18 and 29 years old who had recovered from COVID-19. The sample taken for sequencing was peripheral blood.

The CDR3 here reads CASSPLQANSPLHF. The DNA sequence reads TGTGCCAGCTCACCTTTGCAAGCTAATTCACCCCTCCACTTT. The V and J genes are TRBV18 and TRBJ1-6, with no confidently assigned D gene. Reading from cysteine to phenylalanine, the CDR3 counts 14 amino acids. CDR3 DNA is the only sequence kept; it has 42 bases, read in frame from the first base. Sequences KGHSH (CDR1) and LQKENI (CDR2) are obtained from the germline V gene. V drops 3 bases and J drops 6 bases, leaving 9 bases in between.